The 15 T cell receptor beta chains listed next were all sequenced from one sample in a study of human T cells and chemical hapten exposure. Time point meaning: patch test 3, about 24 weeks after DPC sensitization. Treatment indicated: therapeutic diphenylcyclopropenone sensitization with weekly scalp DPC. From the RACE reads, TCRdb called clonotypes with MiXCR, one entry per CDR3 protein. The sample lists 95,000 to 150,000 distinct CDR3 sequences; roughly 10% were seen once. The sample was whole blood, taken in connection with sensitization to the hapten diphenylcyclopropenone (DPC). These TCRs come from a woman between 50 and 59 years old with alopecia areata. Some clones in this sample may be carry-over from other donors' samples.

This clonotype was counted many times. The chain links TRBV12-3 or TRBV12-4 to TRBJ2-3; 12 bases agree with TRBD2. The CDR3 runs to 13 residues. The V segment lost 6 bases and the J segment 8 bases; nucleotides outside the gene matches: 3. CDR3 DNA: TGTGCCAGCAGCTCTAGCGGGAGGGGTACGCAGTATTTT. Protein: CASSSSGRGTQYF.

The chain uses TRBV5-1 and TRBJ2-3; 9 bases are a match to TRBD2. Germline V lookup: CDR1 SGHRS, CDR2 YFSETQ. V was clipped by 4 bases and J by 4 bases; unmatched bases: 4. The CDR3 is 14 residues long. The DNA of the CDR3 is TGCGCCAGCAGCCAGCGGGGGGCATCAGATACGCAGTATTTT. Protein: CASSQRGASDTQYF.

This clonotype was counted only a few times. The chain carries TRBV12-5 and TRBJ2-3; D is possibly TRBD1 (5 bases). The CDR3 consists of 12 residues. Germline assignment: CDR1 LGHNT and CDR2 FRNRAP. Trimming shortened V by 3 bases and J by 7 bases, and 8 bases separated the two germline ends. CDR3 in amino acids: CASGLGENTQYF. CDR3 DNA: TGTGCTAGTGGTTTAGGGGAAAATACGCAGTATTTT.

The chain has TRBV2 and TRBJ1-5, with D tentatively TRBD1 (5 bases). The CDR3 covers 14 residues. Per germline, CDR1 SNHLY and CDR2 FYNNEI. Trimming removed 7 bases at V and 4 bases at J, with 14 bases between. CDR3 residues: CASTKDSQNQPQHF. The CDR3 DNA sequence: TGTGCCAGCACCAAAGACAGTCAAAATCAGCCCCAGCATTTT.

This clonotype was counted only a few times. The CDR3 DNA reads as TGTGCCGGTGCGACAGGGGGCATGGGCAATCAGCCCCAGCATTTT. This sequence encodes CAGATGGMGNQPQHF. The chain uses TRBV2 and TRBJ1-5, with 10 bases lining up with TRBD1. This CDR3 has 15 residues. Trimming at V came to 11 bases and at J to 2 bases, leaving 9 bases not matched to a gene. Germline CDR1 SNHLY, CDR2 FYNNEI.

The CDR3 spells CASSQGYGQKAYEQYF. CDR3 in DNA: TGTGCCAGCAGTCAGGGCTACGGACAGAAGGCCTACGAGCAGTACTTC. The chain is built from TRBV27 and TRBJ2-7; a weak D match, TRBD1 (6 bases). The CDR3 has 16 amino acids. V shed 5 bases and J shed 2 bases, with 19 bases lying between them. Germline V gene lookup returns CDR1 MNHEY and CDR2 SMNVEV (reference sequence).

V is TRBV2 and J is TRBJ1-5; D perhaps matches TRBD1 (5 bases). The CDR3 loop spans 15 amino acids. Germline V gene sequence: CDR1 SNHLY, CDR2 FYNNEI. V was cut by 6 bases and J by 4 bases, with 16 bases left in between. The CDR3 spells CASRRDNGGNQPQHF. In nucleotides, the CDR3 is TGTGCCAGCAGAAGAGATAATGGGGGGAATCAGCCCCAGCATTTT.

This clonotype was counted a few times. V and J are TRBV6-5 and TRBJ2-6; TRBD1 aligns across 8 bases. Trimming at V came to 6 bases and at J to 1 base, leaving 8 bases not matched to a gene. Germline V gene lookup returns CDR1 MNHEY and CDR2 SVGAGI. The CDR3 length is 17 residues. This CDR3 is CASREQGGRSGANVLTF. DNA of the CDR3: TGTGCCAGCAGGGAACAGGGGGGAAGATCTGGGGCCAACGTCCTGACTTTC.

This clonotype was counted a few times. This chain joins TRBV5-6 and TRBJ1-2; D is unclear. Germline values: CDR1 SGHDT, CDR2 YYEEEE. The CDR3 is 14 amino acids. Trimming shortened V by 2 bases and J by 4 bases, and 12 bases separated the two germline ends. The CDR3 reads CASSLTPIRYGYTF. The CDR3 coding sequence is TGTGCCAGCAGCTTAACCCCAATTCGCTATGGCTACACCTTC.

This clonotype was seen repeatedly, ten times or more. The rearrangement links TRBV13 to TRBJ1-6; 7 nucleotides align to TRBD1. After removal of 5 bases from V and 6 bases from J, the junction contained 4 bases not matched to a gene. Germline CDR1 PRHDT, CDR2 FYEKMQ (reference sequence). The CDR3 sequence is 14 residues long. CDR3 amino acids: CASSRTGGNSPLHF. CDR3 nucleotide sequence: TGTGCCAGCAGCCGGACAGGCGGTAATTCACCCCTCCACTTT.

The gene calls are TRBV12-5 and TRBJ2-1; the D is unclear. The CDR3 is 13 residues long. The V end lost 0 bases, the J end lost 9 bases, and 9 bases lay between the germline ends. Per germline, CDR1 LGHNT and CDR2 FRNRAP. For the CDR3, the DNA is TGTGCTAGTGGTTTGGTAGGGTTTAGTGAGCAGTTCTTC. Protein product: CASGLVGFSEQFF.

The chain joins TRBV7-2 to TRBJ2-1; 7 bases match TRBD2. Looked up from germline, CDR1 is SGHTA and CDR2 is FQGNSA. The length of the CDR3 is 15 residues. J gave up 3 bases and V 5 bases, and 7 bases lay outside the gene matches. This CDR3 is CASSPAGGSYNEQFF. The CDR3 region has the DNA TGTGCCAGCAGCCCCGCCGGCGGGAGCTACAATGAGCAGTTCTTC.

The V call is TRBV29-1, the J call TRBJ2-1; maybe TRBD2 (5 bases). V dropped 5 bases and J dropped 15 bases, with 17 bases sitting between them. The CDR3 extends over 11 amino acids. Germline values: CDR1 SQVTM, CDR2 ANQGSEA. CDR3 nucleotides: TGCAGCGTTCCCGGGATACCAAATTGGTTCTTC. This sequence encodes CSVPGIPNWFF.

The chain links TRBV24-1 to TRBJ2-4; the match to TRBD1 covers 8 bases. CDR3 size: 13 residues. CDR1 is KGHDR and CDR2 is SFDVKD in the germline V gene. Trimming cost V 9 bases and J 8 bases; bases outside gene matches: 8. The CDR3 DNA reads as TGTGCCACCTCAGGACAGGGTAGTTACATTCAGTACTTC. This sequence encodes CATSGQGSYIQYF.

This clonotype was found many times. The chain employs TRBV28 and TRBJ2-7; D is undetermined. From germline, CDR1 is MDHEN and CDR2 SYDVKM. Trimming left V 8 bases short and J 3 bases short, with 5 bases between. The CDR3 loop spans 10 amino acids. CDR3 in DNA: TGTGCCAGCGGGGTCTACGAGCAGTACTTC. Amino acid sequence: CASGVYEQYF. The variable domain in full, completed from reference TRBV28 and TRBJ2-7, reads DVKVTQSSRYLVKRTGEKVFLECVQDMDHENMFWYRQDPGLGLRLIYFSYDVKMKEKGDIPEGYSVSREKKERFSLILESASTNQTSMYLCASGVYEQYFGPGTRLTVT.